This passage covers 10 T cell receptor beta chains from one sample sequenced in a study of T cells in Graves' hyperthyroidism and ophthalmopathy. The TCR beta CDR3 regions underwent amplification using RNA transcripts as the source. RT-PCR in the first round (using the HTBI primer set) targeted the TCR CDR3. TCRdb independently ran MiXCR on the multiplex PCR reads; one entry per CDR3 protein. The data hold about 480,000 distinct CDR3 sequences, with approximately 14% observed a single time. Sequencing was performed on blood. The receptors here all came from a woman in her late teens or twenties with Graves' hyperthyroidism.

The chain is built from TRBV19 and TRBJ1-1; D uncertain. The CDR3 loop spans 15 amino acids. Trimming took 3 bases from V and 0 from J, leaving 11 bases between them. Germline V gene sequence: CDR1 LNHDA, CDR2 SQIVND (reference sequence). This CDR3 reads CASSIQGGMNTEAFF. For the CDR3, the DNA is TGTGCCAGTAGTATTCAAGGAGGAATGAACACTGAAGCTTTCTTT.

This clonotype was detected ten times or more. The chain joins TRBV20-1 to TRBJ2-2; D is possibly TRBD2 (6 bases). The V end lost 3 bases, the J end lost 4 bases, and 12 bases lay between the germline ends. This CDR3 is built from 14 residues. Germline assignment: CDR1 DFQATT and CDR2 SNEGSKA (reference sequence). The chain's CDR3 is CSARHGSRTGELFF. The CDR3 DNA reads TGCAGTGCTAGGCACGGGAGTCGCACCGGGGAGCTGTTTTTT.

This clonotype was seen ten or more times. CDR3 loop: CASSSVADLKETQYF. CDR3 coding DNA: TGTGCCAGCAGTTCAGTTGCGGATCTAAAAGAGACCCAGTACTTC. The chain couples TRBV27 to TRBJ2-5; D ambiguous. Trimming left V 4 bases short and J 3 bases short, with 15 bases between. CDR1 and CDR2 from the germline V gene are MNHEY and SMNVEV (reference sequence). The CDR3 consists of 15 residues.

This clonotype was seen a handful of times. A much larger clone sits a single nucleotide away, making a read error possible. The chain carries TRBV10-3 and TRBJ2-3; D not resolved. With 3 bases removed from V and 4 bases from J, the gap between germline ends came to 11 bases. The CDR3 is 14 amino acids. Germline V CDR1 and CDR2: ENHRY, SYGVKD. CDR3 amino acids: CAISDAITPDTQYF. The CDR3 nucleotides read TGTGCCATCAGTGACGCTATAACCCCAGATACGCAGTATTTT.

This chain links TRBV7-8 with TRBJ2-1, with no clear D. CDR3 size: 12 residues. Germline V gene sequence: CDR1 SGHVS, CDR2 FQNEAQ. V was trimmed by 2 bases and J by 9 bases, leaving 8 bases between them. CDR3 amino acids: CASSLRAGEQFF. CDR3 coding DNA: TGTGCCAGCAGCTTACGTGCCGGTGAGCAGTTCTTC.

The chain couples TRBV5-1 to TRBJ2-2; D gene ambiguous. This CDR3 has 17 amino acids. Germline V gene lookup returns CDR1 SGHRS and CDR2 YFSETQ. Deletions cut 4 bases from V and 9 bases from J, with 25 bases between. The CDR3 region is CASSLIQASSKPWELFF. CDR3 coding DNA: TGCGCCAGCAGCCTTATCCAGGCGAGTAGCAAGCCTTGGGAGCTGTTTTTT.

This clonotype was seen many times. The V gene is TRBV27, the J gene TRBJ2-5; 7 nucleotides match TRBD1. The CDR3 has 14 residues. Germline lookup yields CDR1 MNHEY and CDR2 SMNVEV (reference sequence). The ends lost 4 bases at V and 1 base at J; junction bases unmatched: 3. CDR3 bases: TGTGCCAGCAGTTCTCGGGACAGCCAAGAGACCCAGTACTTC. Encoded protein: CASSSRDSQETQYF.

This clonotype was counted at least ten times. This rearrangement joins TRBV6-1 to TRBJ2-7, with TRBD2 identical over 11 bases. After removal of 6 bases from V and 0 bases from J, the junction contained 1 base not matched to a gene. From germline, CDR1 is MNHNS and CDR2 SASEGT. The CDR3 length is 14 residues. CDR3 coding DNA: TGTGCCAGCAGAGGGACTAGCGGCTCCTACGAGCAGTACGTC. Residues: CASRGTSGSYEQYV.

This rearrangement joins TRBV7-9 to TRBJ1-5; D gene unclear. Trimming pared 5 bases from V and 9 bases from J, leaving 14 bases between. CDR3 size: 13 residues. Germline CDR1 reads SEHNR; CDR2 reads FQNEAQ (reference sequence). CDR3 nucleotides: TGTGCCAGCAGCCCCCAAGACCGGGGGCCCCAGCATTTT. It is translated as CASSPQDRGPQHF.

The J gene is TRBJ1-3, the V gene TRBV14; D is uncertain. The CDR3 contains 15 residues. V lost 4 bases, J lost 0 bases, and 10 bases lay in between. From germline, CDR1 is SGHDN and CDR2 FVKESK. In DNA form, the CDR3 reads TGTGCCAGCAGCCCCCGGACGGTCTCTGGAAACACCATATATTTT. It is translated as CASSPRTVSGNTIYF.